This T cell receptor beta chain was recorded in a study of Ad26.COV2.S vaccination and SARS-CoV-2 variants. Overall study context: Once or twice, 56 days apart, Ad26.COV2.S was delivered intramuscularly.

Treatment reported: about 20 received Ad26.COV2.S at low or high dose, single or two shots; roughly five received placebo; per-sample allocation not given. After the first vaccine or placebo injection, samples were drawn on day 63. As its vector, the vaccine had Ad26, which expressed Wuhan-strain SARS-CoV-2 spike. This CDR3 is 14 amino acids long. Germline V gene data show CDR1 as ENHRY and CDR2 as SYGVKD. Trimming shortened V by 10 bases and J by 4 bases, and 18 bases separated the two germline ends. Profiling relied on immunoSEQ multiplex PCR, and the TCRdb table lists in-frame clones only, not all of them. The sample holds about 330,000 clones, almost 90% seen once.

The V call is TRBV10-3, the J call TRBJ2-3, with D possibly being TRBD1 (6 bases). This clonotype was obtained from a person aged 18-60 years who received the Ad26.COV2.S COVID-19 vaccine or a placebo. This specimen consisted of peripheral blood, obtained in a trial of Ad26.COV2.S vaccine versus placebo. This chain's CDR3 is CATPKGEGADTQYF. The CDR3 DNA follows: TGTGCCACCCCTAAGGGGGAAGGTGCAGATACGCAGTATTTT.